This TCR beta chain appears in the sequencing data of a study of T cell repertoires in cytomegalovirus infection. Whole-study results and caveats: Ex vivo responses were dominated by HLA-C-restricted CMV-specific TCR beta clonotypes.

This clonotype came up many times. The antigen remains undetermined. MiXCR, run by TCRdb on the reads, gives a single entry per CDR3 protein. The profile shows hundreds of thousands of distinct CDR3 sequences, more than 20% of them singletons. CDR1 is MGHRA and CDR2 is YSYEKL in the germline V gene. The length of the CDR3 is 14 residues. The V and J ends lost 0 bases and 3 bases respectively, with 8 bases between them. This chain links TRBV4-1 with TRBJ1-2; no clear D. The receptor comes from a human donor in good health (CMV status not recorded). Some clones in this sample may be carry-over from other donors' samples. Sequencing used CD8+ T cells from PBMCs. CDR3 coding DNA: TGCGCCAGCAGCCAAGATGGGTCCTACTATGGCTACACCTTC. Encoded protein: CASSQDGSYYGYTF.